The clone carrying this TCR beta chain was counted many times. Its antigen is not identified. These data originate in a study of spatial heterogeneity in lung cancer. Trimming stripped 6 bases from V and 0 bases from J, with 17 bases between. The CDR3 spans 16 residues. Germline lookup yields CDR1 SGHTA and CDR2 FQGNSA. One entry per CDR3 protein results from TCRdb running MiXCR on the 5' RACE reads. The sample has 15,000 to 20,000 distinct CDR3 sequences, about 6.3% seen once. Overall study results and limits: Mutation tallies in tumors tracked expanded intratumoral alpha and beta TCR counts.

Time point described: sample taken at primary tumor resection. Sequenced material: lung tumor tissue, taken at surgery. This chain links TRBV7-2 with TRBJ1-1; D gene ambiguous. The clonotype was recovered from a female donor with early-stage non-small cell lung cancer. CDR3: CASRPYLGPLNTEAFF. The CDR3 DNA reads TGTGCCAGCAGACCGTACCTAGGACCATTGAACACTGAAGCTTTCTTT.